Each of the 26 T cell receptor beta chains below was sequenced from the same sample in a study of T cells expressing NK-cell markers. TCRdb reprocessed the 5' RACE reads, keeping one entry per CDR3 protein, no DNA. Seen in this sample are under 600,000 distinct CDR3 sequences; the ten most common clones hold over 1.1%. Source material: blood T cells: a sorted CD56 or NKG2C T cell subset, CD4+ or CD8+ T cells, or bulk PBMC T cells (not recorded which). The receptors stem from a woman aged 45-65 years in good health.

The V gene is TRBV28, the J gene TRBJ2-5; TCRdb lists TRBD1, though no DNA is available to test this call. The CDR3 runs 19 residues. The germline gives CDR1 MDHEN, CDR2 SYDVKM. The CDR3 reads CASSFSHLTGYGGKETQYF.

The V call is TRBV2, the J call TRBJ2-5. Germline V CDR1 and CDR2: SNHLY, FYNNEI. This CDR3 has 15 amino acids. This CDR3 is CASSEAGRNQETQYF.

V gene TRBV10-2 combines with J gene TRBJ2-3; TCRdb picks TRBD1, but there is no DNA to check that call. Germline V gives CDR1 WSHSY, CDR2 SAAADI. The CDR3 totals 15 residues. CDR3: CASSDFAGSGGTQYF.

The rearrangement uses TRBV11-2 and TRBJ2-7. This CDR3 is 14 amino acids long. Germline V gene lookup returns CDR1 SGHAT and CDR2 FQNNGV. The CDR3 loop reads CASSLAGASYEQYF. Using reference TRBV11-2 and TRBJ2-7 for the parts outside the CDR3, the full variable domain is EAGVAQSPRYKIIEKRQSVAFWCNPISGHATLYWYQQILGQGPKLLIQFQNNGVVDDSQLPKDRFSAERLKGVDSTLKIQPAKLEDSAVYLCASSLAGASYEQYFGPGTRLTVT.

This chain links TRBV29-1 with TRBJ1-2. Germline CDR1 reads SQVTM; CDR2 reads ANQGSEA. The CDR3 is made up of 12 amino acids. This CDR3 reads CSVDRLLVGYTF.

The CDR3: CASMWGQGVHEQFF. The chain carries TRBV2 and TRBJ2-1; TCRdb selects TRBD1, and the lack of DNA leaves this call unchecked. Per germline, CDR1 SNHLY and CDR2 FYNNEI. CDR3 size: 14 residues.

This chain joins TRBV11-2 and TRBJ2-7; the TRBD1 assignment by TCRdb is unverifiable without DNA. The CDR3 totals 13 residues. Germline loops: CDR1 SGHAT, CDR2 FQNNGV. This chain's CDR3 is CASSLEIPWEQYF.

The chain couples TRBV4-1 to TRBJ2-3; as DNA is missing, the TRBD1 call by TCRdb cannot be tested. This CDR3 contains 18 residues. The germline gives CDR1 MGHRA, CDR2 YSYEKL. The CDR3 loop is CASSQEFLGGTRTDTQYF.

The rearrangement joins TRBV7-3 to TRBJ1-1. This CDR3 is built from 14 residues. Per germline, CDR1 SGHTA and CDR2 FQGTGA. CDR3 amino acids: CASSLTGADTEAFF.

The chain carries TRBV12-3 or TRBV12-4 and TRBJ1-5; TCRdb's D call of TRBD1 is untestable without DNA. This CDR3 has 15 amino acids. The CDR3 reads CASSWQGGGGQPQHF.

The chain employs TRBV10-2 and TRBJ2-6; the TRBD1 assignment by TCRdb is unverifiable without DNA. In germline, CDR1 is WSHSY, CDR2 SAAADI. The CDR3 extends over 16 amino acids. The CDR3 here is CASSEGGATGANVLTF.

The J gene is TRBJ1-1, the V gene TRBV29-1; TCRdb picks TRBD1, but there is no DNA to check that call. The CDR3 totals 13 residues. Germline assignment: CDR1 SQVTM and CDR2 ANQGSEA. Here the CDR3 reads CSARWGGETEAFF.

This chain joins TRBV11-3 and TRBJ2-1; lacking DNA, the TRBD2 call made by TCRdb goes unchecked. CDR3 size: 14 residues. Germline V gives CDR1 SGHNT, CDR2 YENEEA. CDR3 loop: CASSLELAEDEQFF.

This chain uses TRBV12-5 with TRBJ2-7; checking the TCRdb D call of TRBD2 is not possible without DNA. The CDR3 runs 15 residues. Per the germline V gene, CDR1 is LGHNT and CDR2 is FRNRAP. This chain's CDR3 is CASGLGLANSYEQYF.

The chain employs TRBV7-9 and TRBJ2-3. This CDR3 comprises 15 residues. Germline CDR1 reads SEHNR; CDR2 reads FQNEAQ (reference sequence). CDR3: CASSLERFLTDTQYF.

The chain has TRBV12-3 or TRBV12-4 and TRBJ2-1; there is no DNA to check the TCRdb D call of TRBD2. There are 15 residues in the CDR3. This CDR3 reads CASRGLADHYNEQFF.

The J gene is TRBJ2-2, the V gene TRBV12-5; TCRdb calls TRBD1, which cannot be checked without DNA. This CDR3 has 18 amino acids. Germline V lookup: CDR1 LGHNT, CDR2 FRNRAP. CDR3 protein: CASGLNRGLRSFTGELFF.

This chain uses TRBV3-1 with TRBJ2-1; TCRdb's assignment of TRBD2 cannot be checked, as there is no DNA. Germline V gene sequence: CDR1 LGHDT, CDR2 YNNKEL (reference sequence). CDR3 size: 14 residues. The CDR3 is CASSQDLRRESQFF.

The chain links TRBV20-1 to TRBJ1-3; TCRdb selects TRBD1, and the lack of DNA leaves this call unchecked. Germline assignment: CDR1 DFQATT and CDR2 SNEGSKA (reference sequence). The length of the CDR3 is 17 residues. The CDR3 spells CSARALGQGDSGNTIYF.

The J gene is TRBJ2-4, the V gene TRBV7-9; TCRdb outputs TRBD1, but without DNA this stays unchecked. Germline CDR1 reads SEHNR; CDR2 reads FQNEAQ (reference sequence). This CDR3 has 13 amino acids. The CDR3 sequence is CASNPDPVNIQYF.

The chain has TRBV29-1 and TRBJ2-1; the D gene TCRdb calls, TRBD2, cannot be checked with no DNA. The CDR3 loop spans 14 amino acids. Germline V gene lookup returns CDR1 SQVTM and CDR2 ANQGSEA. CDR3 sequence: CSVESGRGYNEQFF.

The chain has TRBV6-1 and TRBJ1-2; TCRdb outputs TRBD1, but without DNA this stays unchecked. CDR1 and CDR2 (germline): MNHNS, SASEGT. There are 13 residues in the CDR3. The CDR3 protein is CASSVGRDGGYTF.

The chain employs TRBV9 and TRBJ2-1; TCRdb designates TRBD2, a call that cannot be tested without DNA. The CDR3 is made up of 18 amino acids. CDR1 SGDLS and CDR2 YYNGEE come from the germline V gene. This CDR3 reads CASSVATSGMSSYNEQFF.

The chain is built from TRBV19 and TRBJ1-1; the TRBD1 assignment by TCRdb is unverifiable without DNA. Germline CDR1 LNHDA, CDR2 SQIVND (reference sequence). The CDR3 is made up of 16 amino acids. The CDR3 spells CASSIGRGQMNTEAFF.

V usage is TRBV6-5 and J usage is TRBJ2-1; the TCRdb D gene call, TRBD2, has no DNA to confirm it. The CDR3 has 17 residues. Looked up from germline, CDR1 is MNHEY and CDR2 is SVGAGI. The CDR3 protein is CASSYSKGLAGGGEQFF.

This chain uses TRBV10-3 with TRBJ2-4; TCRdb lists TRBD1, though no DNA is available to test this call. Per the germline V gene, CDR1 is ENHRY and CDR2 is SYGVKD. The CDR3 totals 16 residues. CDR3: CAIRRNQGPPKNIQYF.